This TCR beta chain was captured in a study of cytomegalovirus exposure and HLA in healthy donors (dated by TCRdb to the late 2010s). Notes on the research overall: In an earlier analysis of approximately 500 of the donors, around 300 Gb of sequence data and 100 million or so unique TCR beta sequences from about 179 million T cells were reported. An early release covering 550 to 650 HLA-typed donors comprised about 310 gigabases of sequencing data and about 90 million unique TCR sequences. Alongside the repertoire data, information on donor age, sex, ethnicity and CMV serostatus was compiled. Among the approximately 400 genotyped donors, around 81% belonged to the genetic ancestry cluster associated with self-reported Caucasian donors. Among a few hundred genotyped donors of the cohort, an average of approximately 230,000 unique TCR beta nucleotide sequences were sequenced per donor, approximately 20% of them non-productive. A later genetic analysis used genome-wide SNP genotypes for about 65% of the 666 donors, treating that subset as a discovery cohort. The study used immunosequencing to profile the T cell repertoires of hundreds of subjects and linked those repertoires to cytomegalovirus serostatus. To predict cytomegalovirus infection status, the study brought together high-throughput TCR immunosequencing, statistical association of individual TCRs with disease status, and machine learning. HLA typing included class I and class II loci at four-digit resolution. Because of strong linkage in the cohort, a few DR-DQ haplotypes were treated as single units for association and clustering. An earlier analysis of 500 to 750 of the donors applied high-throughput TCR beta sequencing to assess whether each TCR beta V gene segment acted as functional or pseudogenic. Typing coverage differed by locus: A, B, C, DRB1 and DQB1 were typed in about 620-630 donors, DQA1 in about 550, DPA1 in approximately 610, and DPB1 in around 490. In the later analysis, no new phenotypic data were used to find candidate immune exposures; instead, reliance was placed on TCR beta sequences and their occurrence across donors. A separate validation cohort of about 110 different subjects was used in addition to the approximately 640-subject first cohort. In a later analysis, previously published TCR beta repertoires from about 670 donors were re-analyzed and high-resolution HLA genotyping was added so that TCR occurrence patterns could be studied. The study aimed to test whether cataloging public T cell receptors could reveal signatures of past pathogen exposure. All discovery cohort repertoires had been generated using a single sequencing platform.

About this clone: Its binding antigen is unknown. No base qualities exist here, and no much larger clone lies one base off it.

Study-level results and caveats: The presence/absence analyses assumed that sequencing depth was roughly uniform across donors, and that assumption may not be true. In vitro tests confirmed that three of the cytomegalovirus-associated TCR beta chains recognize cytomegalovirus antigens. An association between a missense DCLRE1C variant and V-gene and J-gene trimming of TCR beta chains was found in a later genetic analysis and replicated in an independent cohort. HLA typing was unavailable for some donors at each locus, so association tests used only the typed subset. Across donors, most TCR sequences were observed very rarely, whereas some public TCRs were present in many individuals. In a later analysis, several top co-occurrence clusters were reported to appear linked to parvovirus B19, influenza, CMV and Epstein-Barr virus. Only TCR beta chains were sequenced in this cohort, and the absence of alpha or paired-chain data limited detectable features. Compared with the 666-donor mean, donors in an Asian-associated ancestry cluster had fewer N-insertions in productive TCRs, according to a later genetic analysis. Correlated functional status among segregating V segments might reflect linkage disequilibrium, but an unknown experimental factor could not be ruled out. A total of 164 TCR beta chains were listed by the study as associated with cytomegalovirus. The 87-base-pair reads could not distinguish some IMGT-functional V segments, including TRBV6-2 and TRBV6-3, so those segments were excluded. A further reported finding was that TCR beta sequences accurately predicted the HLA-A and HLA-B alleles for most subjects in the first cohort. Cytomegalovirus status was reported to be diagnosed by the classifier with high specificity and sensitivity in both the original and validation cohorts. When HLA alleles, especially DR and DQ, strongly co-occurred, TCR associations were difficult to assign to individual alleles. A later analysis found that HLA-associated TCR beta chains were more clonally expanded and had lower generation probabilities than equally common non-associated chains. Because counts were too low, 15 to 20 rarely observed V segments, including chromosome 9 orphons, were left out of the earlier analysis of 587 of the donors. A later analysis associated about 18,000 TCR beta sequences with specific HLA alleles at a false discovery rate of 0.05. A later analysis found that most CMV-associated TCR beta chains appeared HLA-restricted, with HLA associations seemingly driven largely by CMV exposure. A cluster of highly shared sequence variants was judged likely to represent a technical artifact of the sequencing pipeline. For the cohort, immune exposure information was limited to CMV serostatus. It was suggested by the authors that the approach could potentially be generalized to other disease states and immunological phenotypes. A later analysis found that TCR association rates varied across HLA loci, with DRB1 alleles showing the most associated TCRs and HLA-C alleles the fewest. An earlier analysis of several hundred of the donors showed that most TCR beta V segments appeared in productive rearrangements either about 87% or about 30% of the time, which broadly matched IMGT annotations.

In total, 666 healthy bone marrow donors made up the cohort. All cohort members were sampled while nominally healthy, although unrecorded immune exposures were likely present. The donor was CMV seropositive and belonged to the group of more than 250 seropositive cohort members. A peripheral blood sample was provided by each donor, and peripheral blood mononuclear cells were used for TCR beta sequencing. Genomic DNA extraction from the blood cell samples was performed with the Qiagen DNeasy Blood Extraction Kit. To prepare the library, the immunoSEQ multiplex PCR assay was applied. For the multiplex PCR, a mixture combining 60 forward primers for TCR Vbeta segments and 13 reverse primers for TCR Jbeta segments was used. The CDR3 region of rearranged TCR beta genes was amplified from genomic DNA with a multiplex PCR assay. Amplified TCR beta libraries were sequenced as 87-base-pair reads on the Illumina HiSeq System. In the authors' own workflow: In a later analysis, tens of millions of unique TCR beta chains were counted across the 500 to 700 repertoires, and approximately 11 million of these chains were shared by at least two donors. To remove PCR and sequencing errors, raw reads were error-corrected and collapsed into unique sequences using a nearest-neighbor algorithm that merged closely related sequences. CDR3 sequences were aligned to IMGT reference sequences to assign V, D and J gene segments. For a sequence to be retained, at least a six-nucleotide match to both a V gene segment and a J gene segment was required. Rearrangements were called productive when the CDR3 lacked stop codons and stayed in frame with V and J; all others were non-productive. CDR3 was defined by IMGT convention, running from the second conserved V-encoded cysteine to the conserved J-encoded phenylalanine. In an earlier analysis of approximately 590 of the donors, sequences lacking an unambiguous match to a single V gene segment were excluded. An earlier analysis of a few hundred of the donors classified V segments as functional when productive rearrangements were above 56.7% and as segregating when the standard deviation between donors was above 5%. A statistical classification framework was developed to diagnose cytomegalovirus status using the catalog of TCR beta chain sequences. A later analysis assigned V and J genes by comparing TCR nucleotide sequences with IMGT/GENE-DB human TR gene sequences. Using the TCRdist pipeline, a later analysis assigned CDR3 sequences along with most-parsimonious VDJ recombination scenarios. In a later analysis, each TCR beta chain was defined by its CDR3 amino acid sequence together with its V-gene family, and reads without a unique V-gene family were excluded. As a way to deal with suspected cross-contamination and a sequencing artifact, a later analysis dropped 450 to 700 nucleotide sequences that were highly shared and had low generation probability. In a later analysis, a clonal expansion index was calculated for each public chain from normalized within-repertoire ranks of inferred template counts. Generation probabilities in a later analysis came from a VDJ recombination model fitted to out-of-frame rearrangements, and those results were checked against IGoR. In a later analysis, TCR-TCR, TCR-HLA and TCR-CMV co-occurrence was scored with hypergeometric tests, and a repertoire-size bias correction was applied to TCR pairs. To estimate false discovery rates, a later analysis permuted the HLA or CMV assignments 20 times. In a later analysis, co-occurring TCRs were grouped with DBSCAN, and TCRdist sequence similarity was added when clustering was performed within HLA-allele-positive subsets. For co-occurrence clustering, repertoires with fewer than 30,000 or more than 120,000 public chains were excluded, along with a handful of repertoires with anomalous nucleotide sharing. Here the immuneACCESS table is served through TCRdb, limited to in-frame sequences with V and J called. Missing clones are a known gap in these copies; in checked studies unresolved V genes cover under half, and the rest lacks a known reason. V and J calls and clone size follow that table, whereas D and trimming were derived from the DNA. This sample has some 48,000 clones in its table, and around 80% of those were observed once. The ten largest clones capture 7% to 10% of the sample.

The CDR3, from cysteine to phenylalanine, totals 14 residues. The DNA shown is the 42-base CDR3, in frame from base 1. The germline V gene specifies SGHVS as CDR1 and FNYEAQ as CDR2. Deletion took 5 bases off V and 9 bases off J, with a span of 17 bases between the germline ends. The sequence was collected from a man aged 30 to 39 in good health and CMV-seropositive. Sequenced material: PBMCs. This chain joins TRBV7-6 to TRBJ1-5; matching of 5 bases hints at TRBD1 as the D gene. The CDR3 protein sequence reads: CASSSLGGKGPQHF. DNA sequence: TGTGCCAGCAGCAGCTTGGGGGGGAAGGGGCCCCAGCATTTT.